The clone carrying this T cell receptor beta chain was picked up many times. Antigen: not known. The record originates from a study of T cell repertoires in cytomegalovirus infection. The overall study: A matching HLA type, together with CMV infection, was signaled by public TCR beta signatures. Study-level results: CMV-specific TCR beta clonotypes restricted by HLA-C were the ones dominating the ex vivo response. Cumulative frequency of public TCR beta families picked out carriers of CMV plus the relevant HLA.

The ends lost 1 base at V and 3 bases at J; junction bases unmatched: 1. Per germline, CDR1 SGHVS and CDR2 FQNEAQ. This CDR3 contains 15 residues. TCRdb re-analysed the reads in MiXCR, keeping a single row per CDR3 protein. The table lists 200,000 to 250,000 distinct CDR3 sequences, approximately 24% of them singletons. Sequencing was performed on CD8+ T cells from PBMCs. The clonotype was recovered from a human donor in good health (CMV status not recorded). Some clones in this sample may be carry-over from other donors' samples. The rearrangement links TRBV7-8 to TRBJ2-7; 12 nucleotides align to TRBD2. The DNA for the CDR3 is TGTGCCAGCAGCTTAGGGACTAGCGGGGTCTACGAGCAGTACTTC. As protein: CASSLGTSGVYEQYF.